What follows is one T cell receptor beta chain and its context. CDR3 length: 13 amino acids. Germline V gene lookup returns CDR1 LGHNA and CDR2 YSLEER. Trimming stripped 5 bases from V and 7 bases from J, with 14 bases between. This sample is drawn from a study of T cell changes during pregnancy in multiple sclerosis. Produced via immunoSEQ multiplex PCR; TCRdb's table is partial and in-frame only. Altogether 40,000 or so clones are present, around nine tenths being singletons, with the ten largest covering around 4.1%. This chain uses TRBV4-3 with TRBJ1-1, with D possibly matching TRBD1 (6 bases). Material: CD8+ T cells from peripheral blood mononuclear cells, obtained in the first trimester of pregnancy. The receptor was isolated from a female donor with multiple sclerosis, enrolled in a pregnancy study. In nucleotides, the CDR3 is TGCGCCAGCAGCTCACCAGGGGTCGATGAAGCTTTCTTT. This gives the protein CASSSPGVDEAFF.